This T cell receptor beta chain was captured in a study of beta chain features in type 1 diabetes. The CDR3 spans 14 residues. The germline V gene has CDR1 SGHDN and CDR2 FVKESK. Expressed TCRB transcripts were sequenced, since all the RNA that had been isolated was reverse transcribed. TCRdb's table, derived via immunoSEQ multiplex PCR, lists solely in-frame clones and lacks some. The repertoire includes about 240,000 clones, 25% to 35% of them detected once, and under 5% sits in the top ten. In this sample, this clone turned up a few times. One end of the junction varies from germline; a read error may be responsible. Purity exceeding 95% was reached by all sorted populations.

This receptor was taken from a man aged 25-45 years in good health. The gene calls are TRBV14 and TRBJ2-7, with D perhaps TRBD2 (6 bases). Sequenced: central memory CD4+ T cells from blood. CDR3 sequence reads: CASSQRRDSHEQYF. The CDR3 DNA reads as TGTGCCAGCAGCCAACGGAGGGACTCCCACGAGCAGTACTTC.